This T cell receptor beta chain was captured by sequencing in a study of shared clonotypes between healthy human individuals. Germline V gene lookup returns CDR1 SGHRS and CDR2 YFSETQ. The CDR3 is 12 amino acids. The V end lost 4 bases, the J end lost 2 bases, and 7 bases lay between the germline ends. The authors loaded about 200 ng DNA, about 30,000 T cell genomes, into sorted-subset replicate PCRs. Assay: immunoSEQ multiplex PCR; the TCRdb copy retains only in-frame clones and omits some. The table records a few million clones, roughly 93% of them present only once. The chain uses TRBV5-1 and TRBJ2-7, with D possibly being TRBD1 (6 bases). Sequencing was performed on naive CD4+ T cells from PBMCs. Specified subset: CD45RA+ positively selected. The clonotype originates from a man younger than 35 in good health. Some clones in this sample may be carry-over from other donors' samples. CDR3 nucleotides: TGCGCCAGCAGCAGGGGGACCTACGAGCAGTACTTC. Residues: CASSRGTYEQYF.